The source of this TCR beta chain is a study of sequential checkpoint blockade in melanoma. Looking at the study overall: Each arm's sequence ended with maintenance nivolumab. 90 to 95 pretreatment tumor DNA samples were TCRβ immunosequenced.

The sample's treatment: randomized to nivolumab then ipilimumab (arm A) or the reverse (arm B). No patient had prior DNA-damaging chemotherapy. Remarks on this clone: Its target is not known.

Study-level points and caveats: Mutational load did not correlate with tumor T-cell fraction or clonality.

The repertoire was sequenced with immunoSEQ multiplex PCR; TCRdb's copy has only in-frame clones and lacks some. This sample has 15,000 to 20,000 clones, with about 69% found just once. Trimming removed 8 bases at V and 6 bases at J, with 23 bases between. Looked up from germline, CDR1 is LNHDA and CDR2 is SQIVND (reference sequence). The CDR3 covers 15 residues. The sample in question was tumor tissue (inferred from file names), obtained from a patient given nivolumab and ipilimumab in sequence. The clonotype comes from a human donor with melanoma. The chain couples TRBV19 to TRBJ2-7; possibly TRBD2 for D (6 bases). The DNA for the CDR3 is TGTGCCAGTGCTCTCGGAGGCGGGACGTCGTCCGAGCAGTACTTC. Translated, it gives CASALGGGTSSEQYF.